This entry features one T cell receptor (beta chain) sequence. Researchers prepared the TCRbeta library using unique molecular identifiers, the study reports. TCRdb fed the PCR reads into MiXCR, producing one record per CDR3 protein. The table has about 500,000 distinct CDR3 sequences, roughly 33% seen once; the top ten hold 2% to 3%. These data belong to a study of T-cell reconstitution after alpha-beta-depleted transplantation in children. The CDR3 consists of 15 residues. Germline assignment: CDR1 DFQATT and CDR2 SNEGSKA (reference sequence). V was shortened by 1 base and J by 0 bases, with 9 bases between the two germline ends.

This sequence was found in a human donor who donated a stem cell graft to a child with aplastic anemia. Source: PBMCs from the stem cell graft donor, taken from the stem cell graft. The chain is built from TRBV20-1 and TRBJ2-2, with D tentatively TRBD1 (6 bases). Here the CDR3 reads CSARGGLANTGELFF. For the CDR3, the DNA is TGCAGTGCTAGAGGGGGGCTGGCGAACACCGGGGAGCTGTTTTTT.